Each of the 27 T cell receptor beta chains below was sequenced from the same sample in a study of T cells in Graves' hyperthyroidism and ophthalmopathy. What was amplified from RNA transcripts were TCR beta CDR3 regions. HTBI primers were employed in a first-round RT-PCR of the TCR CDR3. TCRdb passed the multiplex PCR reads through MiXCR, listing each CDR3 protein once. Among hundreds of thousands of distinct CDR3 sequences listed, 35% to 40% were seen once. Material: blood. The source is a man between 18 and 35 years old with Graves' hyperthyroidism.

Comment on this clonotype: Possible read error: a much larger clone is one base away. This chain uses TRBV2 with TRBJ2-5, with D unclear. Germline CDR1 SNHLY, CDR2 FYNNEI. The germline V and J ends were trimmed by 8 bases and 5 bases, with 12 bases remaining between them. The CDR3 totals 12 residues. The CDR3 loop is CASRGPEETQYF. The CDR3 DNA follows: TGTGCCAGCCGTGGACCCGAGGAGACCCAGTACTTC.

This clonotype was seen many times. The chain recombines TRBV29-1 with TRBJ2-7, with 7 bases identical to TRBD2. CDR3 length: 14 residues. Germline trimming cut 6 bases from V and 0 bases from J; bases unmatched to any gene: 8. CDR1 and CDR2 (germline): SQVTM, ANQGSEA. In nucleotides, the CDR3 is TGCAGCGTGATTAGCGGGCAGCTCTCCTACGAGCAGTACTTC. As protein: CSVISGQLSYEQYF.

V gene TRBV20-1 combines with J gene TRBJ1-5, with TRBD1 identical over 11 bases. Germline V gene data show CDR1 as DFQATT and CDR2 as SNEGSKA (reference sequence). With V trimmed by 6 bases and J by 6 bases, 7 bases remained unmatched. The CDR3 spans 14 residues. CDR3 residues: CSASRDRGVQPQHF. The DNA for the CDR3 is TGCAGTGCATCCCGGGACAGGGGGGTTCAGCCCCAGCATTTT.

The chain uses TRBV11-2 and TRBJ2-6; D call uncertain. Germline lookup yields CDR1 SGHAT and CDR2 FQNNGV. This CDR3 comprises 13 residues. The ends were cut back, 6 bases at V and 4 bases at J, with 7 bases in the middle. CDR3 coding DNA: TGTGCCAGCAGACCCGACGGGGCCAACGTCCTGACTTTC. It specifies CASRPDGANVLTF.

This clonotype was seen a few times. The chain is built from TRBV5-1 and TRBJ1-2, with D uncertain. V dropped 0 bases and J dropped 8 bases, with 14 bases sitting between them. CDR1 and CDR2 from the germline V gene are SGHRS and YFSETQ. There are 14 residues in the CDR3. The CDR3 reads CASSLDGRAEGYTF. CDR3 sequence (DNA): TGCGCCAGCAGCTTGGACGGCCGAGCGGAAGGCTACACCTTC.

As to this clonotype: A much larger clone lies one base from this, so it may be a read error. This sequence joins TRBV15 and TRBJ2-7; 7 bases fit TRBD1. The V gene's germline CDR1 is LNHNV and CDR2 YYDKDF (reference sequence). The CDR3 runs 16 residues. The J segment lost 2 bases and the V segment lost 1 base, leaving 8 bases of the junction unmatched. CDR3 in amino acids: CATSRGGGQEAYEQYF. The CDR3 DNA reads TGTGCCACCAGCAGAGGTGGCGGACAGGAAGCCTACGAGCAGTACTTC. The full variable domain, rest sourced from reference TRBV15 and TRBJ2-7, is DAMVIQNPRYQVTQFGKPVTLSCSQTLNHNVMYWYQQKSSQAPKLLFHYYDKDFNNEADTPDNFQSRRPNTSFCFLDIRSPGLGDTAMYLCATSRGGGQEAYEQYFGPGTRLTVT.

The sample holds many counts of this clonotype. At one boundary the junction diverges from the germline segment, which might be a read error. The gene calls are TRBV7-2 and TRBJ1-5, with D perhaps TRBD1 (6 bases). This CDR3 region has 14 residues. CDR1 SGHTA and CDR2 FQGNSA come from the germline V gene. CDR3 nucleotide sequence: TGTGCCAGCAGCTTGGGGGCCTCCGGGCAGCTCCAGCATTTT. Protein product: CASSLGASGQLQHF.

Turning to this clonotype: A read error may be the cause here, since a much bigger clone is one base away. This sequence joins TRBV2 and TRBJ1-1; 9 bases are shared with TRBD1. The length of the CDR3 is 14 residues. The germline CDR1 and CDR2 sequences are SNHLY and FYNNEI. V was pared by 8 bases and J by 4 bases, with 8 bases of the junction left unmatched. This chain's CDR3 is CASAGGDRVTEAFF. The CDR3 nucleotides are TGTGCCAGCGCCGGAGGGGACAGGGTCACTGAAGCTTTCTTT.

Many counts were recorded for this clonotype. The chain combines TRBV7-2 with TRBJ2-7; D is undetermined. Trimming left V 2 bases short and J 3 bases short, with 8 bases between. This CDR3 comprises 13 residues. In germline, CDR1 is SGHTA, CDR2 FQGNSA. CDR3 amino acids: CASSLLESYEQYF. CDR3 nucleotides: TGTGCCAGCAGCTTATTAGAGAGCTACGAGCAGTACTTC. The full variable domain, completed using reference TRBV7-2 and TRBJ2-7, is GAGVSQSPSNKVTEKGKDVELRCDPISGHTALYWYRQSLGQGLEFLIYFQGNSAPDKSGLPSDRFSAERTGGSVSTLTIQRTQQEDSAVYLCASSLLESYEQYFGPGTRLTVT.

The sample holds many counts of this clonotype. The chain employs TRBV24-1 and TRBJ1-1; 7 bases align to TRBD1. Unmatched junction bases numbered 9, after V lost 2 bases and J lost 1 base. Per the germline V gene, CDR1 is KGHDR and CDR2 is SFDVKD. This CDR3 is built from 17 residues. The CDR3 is CATSDYRTGLGNTEAFF. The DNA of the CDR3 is TGTGCCACCAGTGATTACCGGACAGGTTTGGGGAACACTGAAGCTTTCTTT.

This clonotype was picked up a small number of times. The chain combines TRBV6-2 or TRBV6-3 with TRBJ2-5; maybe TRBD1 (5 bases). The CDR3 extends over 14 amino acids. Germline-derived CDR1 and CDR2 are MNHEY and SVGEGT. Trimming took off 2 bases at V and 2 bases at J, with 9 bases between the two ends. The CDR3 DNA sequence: TGTGCCAGCAGTTACGGTAGGGGACAAGAGACCCAGTACTTC. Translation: CASSYGRGQETQYF.

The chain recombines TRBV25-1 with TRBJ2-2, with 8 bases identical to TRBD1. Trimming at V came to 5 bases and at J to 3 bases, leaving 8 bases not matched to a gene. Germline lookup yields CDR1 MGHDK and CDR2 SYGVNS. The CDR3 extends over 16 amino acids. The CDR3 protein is CASSPGQGEDTGELFF. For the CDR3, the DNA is TGTGCCAGCAGTCCCGGACAGGGCGAGGACACCGGGGAGCTGTTTTTT.

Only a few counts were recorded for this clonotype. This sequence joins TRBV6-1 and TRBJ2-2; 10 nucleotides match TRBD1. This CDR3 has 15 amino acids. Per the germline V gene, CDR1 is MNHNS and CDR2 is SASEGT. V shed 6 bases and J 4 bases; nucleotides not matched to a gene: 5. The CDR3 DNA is TGTGCCAGCAGCCAAGGGACAGGGGCCACCGGGGAGCTGTTTTTT. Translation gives CASSQGTGATGELFF.

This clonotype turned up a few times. The CDR3 DNA reads TGCGCCAGCAGCCTCGAGGGGACAGAGATCTACGAGCAGTACTTC. Protein: CASSLEGTEIYEQYF. The rearrangement links TRBV4-3 to TRBJ2-7; TRBD1 matches at 7 bases. V lost 4 bases and J lost 3; bases outside the gene matches: 9. Germline CDR1 and CDR2: LGHNA and YSLEER. CDR3 length: 15 residues.

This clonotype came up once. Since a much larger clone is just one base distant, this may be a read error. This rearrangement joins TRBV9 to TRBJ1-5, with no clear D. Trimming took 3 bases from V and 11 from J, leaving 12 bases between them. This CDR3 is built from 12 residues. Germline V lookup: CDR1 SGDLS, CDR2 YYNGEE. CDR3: CASSGLEGSQHF. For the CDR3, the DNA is TGTGCCAGCAGCGGCCTAGAGGGATCCCAGCATTTT.

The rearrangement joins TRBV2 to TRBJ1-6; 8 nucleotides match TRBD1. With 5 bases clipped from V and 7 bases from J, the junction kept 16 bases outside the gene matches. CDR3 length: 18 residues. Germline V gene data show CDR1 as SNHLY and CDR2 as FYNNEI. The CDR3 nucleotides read TGTGCCAGCAGTTACTCGGACGGGCAGGGGGCTAACAATTCACCCCTCCACTTT. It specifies CASSYSDGQGANNSPLHF. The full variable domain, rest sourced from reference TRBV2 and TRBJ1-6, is EPEVTQTPSHQVTQMGQEVILRCVPISNHLYFYWYRQILGQKVEFLVSFYNNEISEKSEIFDDQFSVERPDGSNFTLKIRSTKLEDSAMYFCASSYSDGQGANNSPLHFGNGTRLTVT.

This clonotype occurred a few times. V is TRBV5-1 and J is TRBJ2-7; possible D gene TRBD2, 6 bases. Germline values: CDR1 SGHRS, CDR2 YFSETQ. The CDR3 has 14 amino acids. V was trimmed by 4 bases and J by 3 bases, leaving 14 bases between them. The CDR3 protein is CASSPIGGGYEQYF. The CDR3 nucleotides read TGCGCCAGCAGCCCGATCGGGGGAGGCTACGAGCAGTACTTC.

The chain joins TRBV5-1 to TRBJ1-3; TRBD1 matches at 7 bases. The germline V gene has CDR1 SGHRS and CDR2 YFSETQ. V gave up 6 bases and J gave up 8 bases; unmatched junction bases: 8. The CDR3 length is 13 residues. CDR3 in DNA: TGCGCCAGCAAAGCAGGGGGAGGTTACACCATATATTTT. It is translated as CASKAGGGYTIYF.

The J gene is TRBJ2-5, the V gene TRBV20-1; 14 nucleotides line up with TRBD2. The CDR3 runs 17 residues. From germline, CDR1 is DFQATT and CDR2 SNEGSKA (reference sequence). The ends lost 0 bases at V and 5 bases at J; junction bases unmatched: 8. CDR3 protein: CSARDQTSGGAGETQYF. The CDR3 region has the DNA TGCAGTGCTAGAGATCAGACTAGCGGGGGGGCCGGGGAGACCCAGTACTTC.

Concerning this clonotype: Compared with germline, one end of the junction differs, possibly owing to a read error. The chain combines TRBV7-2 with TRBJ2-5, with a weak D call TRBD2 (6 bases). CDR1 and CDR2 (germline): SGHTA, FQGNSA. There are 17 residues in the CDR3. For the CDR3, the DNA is TGCGCCAGCAGCCAAGATCGCTCGGGACTGAAGAAAGAGACCCAGTACTTC. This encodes CASSQDRSGLKKETQYF.

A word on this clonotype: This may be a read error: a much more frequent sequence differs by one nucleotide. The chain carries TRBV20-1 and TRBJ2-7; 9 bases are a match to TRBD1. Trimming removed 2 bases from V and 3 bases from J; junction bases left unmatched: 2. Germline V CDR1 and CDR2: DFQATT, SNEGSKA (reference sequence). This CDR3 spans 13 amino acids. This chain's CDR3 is CSARRTGDYEQYF. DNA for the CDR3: TGCAGTGCTAGAAGGACAGGGGACTACGAGCAGTACTTC.

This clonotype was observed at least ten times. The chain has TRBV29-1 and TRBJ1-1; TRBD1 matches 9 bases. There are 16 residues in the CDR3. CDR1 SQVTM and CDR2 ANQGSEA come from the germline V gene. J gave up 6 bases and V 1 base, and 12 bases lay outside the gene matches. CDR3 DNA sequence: TGCAGCGTTGAAGGGGGACAGGGTCTAATAGATTCTGAAGCTTTCTTT. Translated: CSVEGGQGLIDSEAFF.

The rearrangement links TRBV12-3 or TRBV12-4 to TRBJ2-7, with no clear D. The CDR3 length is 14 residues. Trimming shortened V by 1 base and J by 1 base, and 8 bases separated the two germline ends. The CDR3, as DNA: TGTGCCAGCAGTTTAGGAGAGCCTTCCTACGAGCAGTACTTC. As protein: CASSLGEPSYEQYF.

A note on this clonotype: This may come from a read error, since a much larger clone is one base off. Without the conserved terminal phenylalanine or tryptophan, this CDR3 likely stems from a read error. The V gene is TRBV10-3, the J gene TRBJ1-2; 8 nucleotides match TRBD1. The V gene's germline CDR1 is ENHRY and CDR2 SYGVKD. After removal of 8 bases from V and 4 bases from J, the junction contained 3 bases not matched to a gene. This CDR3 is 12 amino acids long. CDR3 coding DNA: TGTGCCATCGGGCAGGGGGCCTATGGCTACACCTCC. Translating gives CAIGQGAYGYTS.

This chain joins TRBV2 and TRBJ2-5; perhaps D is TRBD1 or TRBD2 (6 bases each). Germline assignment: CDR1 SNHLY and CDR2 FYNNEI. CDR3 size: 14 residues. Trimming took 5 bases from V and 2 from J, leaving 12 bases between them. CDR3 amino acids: CASSSGGLQETQYF. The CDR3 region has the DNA TGTGCCAGCAGTTCCGGGGGCCTGCAAGAGACCCAGTACTTC.

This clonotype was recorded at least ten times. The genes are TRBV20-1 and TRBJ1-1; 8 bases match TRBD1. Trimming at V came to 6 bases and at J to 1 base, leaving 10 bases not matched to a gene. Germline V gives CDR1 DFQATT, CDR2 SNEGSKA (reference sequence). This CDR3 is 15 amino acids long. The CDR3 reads CSATLRGRGNTEAFF. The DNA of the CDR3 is TGCAGTGCCACTCTCAGGGGGCGGGGGAACACTGAAGCTTTCTTT.

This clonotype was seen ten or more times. This CDR3 reads CASSRGVGSLEQYF. As DNA, the CDR3 is TGTGCCAGCAGTCGAGGGGTCGGCAGCCTGGAGCAGTACTTC. This chain joins TRBV7-9 and TRBJ2-7, with D possibly being TRBD1 or TRBD2 (5 bases each). Looked up from germline, CDR1 is SEHNR and CDR2 is FQNEAQ (reference sequence). V was clipped by 6 bases and J by 7 bases, with 19 bases between them. CDR3 length: 14 residues.